This T cell receptor beta chain came from a study of long-term antiretroviral therapy in people with HIV. General observations from the study: Repertoires looked antigen-experienced, with only a slight naive shift after ART. Diversity remained lower than transplant donor controls, even though it increased after ART. Blood was collected between the mid-2000s and the late 2010s, possibly under older ART regimens.

Comments on this clone: Its matching antigen is unknown.

The CDR3 sequence is 16 residues long. V lost 5 bases, J lost 5 bases, and 18 bases lay in between. Germline CDR1 reads SGHVS; CDR2 reads FQNEAQ. Ahead of DNA extraction, samples held about 1-10 million cryopreserved PBMC each. immunoSEQ v3.0 was run at survey level. Assay used: immunoSEQ multiplex PCR; TCRdb lists only in-frame clones, some missing. Of over 6,500 clones detected, approximately 74% appear once; the ten largest clones hold 6% to 9%. V gene TRBV7-8 combines with J gene TRBJ2-2, with D possibly being TRBD1 (5 bases). The sequence derives from a young man with HIV. Here the sequenced sample was unsorted PBMCs, taken 0.1 years before starting antiretroviral therapy. DNA for the CDR3: TGTGCCAGCAGCCCAAGGCCCAGGGAATTAACCGGGGAGCTGTTTTTT. It yields the protein CASSPRPRELTGELFF.